This TCR beta chain was recorded in a study of blood T cell repertoires in COVID-19 (TCRdb year 2020). Turning to the overall study: Samples covering the acute and convalescent phases of COVID-19 were provided by collaborators in the United States, Italy and Spain. The prospective study material was composed of cDNA or gDNA derived from T cells, B-cell-depleted T cells, or PBMCs. The dataset comprised deeply sampled blood TCRbeta repertoires from subjects exposed to, actively infected with, or recovered from COVID-19. The repertoires were released in a freely available public database meant as a resource for research on the immune response to SARS-CoV-2. Samples came from the ongoing ImmuneRACE study (first 160 participants) plus 1,254 subjects from 6 global collaborators. The sample metadata nearly always contained a de-identified subject ID, COVID-19 status, age in years and sex. Where HLA class I and class II types were available, the types were taken from metadata supplied by the sample provider, not from assay-based typing.

The immunoSEQ Assay, a bias-controlled multiplex PCR, was used to amplify TCRbeta CDR3 regions from genomic DNA. Under the source paper's analysis protocol: The number of nucleated cells in each sample was estimated by amplification of reference gene primers within the assay. To quantify the absolute abundance of each unique TCRbeta CDR3 rearrangement, sequence reads were collapsed and filtered. For each sample, productive Simpson clonality was calculated as the square root of Simpson's diversity index over productive rearrangements. The clones in this table, taken by TCRdb from immuneACCESS, are in-frame only. Not every clone is retained; where verified, under half of the shortfall comes from an unresolved V gene, and the cause of the rest is unknown. V and J calls and clone size are those listed in that table; D and trimming were worked out from the DNA. Here the sample has around 130,000 clones; 85% occur a single time. The ten largest make up less than 3% of the sample.

Overall study outcomes, separate from this receptor: How much clinical and demographic metadata was included differed by source and by participant, and the metadata was provided uncurated.

As concerns this clone: Its antigen has not been determined. Base quality data are lacking; no much larger clone is found one base away.

Whole blood was collected in K2EDTA tubes by collaborating institutions according to the institutions' own protocols. For TCRbeta analysis, collaborators shipped samples in one of three forms: frozen whole blood, isolated PBMCs, or DNA extracted from either of those sample types. V is clipped by 6 bases and J by 1 base, and the sequence between their germline boundaries is 10 bases long. The CDR3 measures 14 amino acids from cysteine to phenylalanine. The entry retains the CDR3 DNA only, 42 bases that are in frame from base 1. CDR1 and CDR2, looked up from the germline V gene, are WSHSY and SAAADI. The rearranged segments are TRBV10-2 and TRBJ1-5; TRBD1 could be the D gene, as 6 bases match. This sequence was found in a man aged 45 to 65 with acute or convalescent COVID-19. Sequencing used peripheral blood. Read as DNA, the sequence is TGCGCCAGCAGCAGGACAGCAAGCAATCAGCCCCAGCATTTT. This codes for CASSRTASNQPQHF.